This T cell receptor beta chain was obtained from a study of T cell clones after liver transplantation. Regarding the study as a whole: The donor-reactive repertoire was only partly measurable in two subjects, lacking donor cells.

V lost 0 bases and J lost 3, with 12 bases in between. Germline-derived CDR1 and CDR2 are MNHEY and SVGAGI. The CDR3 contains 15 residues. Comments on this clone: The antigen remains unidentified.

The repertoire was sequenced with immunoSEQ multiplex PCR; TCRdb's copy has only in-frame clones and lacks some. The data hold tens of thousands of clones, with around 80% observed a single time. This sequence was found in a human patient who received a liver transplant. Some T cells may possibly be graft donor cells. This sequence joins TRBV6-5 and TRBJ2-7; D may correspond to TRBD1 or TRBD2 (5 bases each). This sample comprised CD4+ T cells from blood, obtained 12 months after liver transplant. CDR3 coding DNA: TGTGCCAGCAGTTACTCCCGGGACGGATTCTACGAGCAGTACTTC. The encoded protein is CASSYSRDGFYEQYF.